Below, one T cell receptor beta chain is given with its context. Original analysis: Scientists estimated how many nucleated cells there were by amplifying reference gene primers. The protocol was immunoSEQ multiplex PCR, while the TCRdb copy is restricted to in-frame clones and leaves out a portion. Clone size and V and J calls were adopted from that table, with D and trimming inferred from the DNA. Found here are hundreds of thousands of clones, 80% to 90% of them singletons; the top ten hold roughly 0.69%. Per the germline V gene, CDR1 is MNHEY and CDR2 is SVGAGI. Trimming took 4 bases from V and 6 from J, leaving 9 bases between them. This CDR3 has 12 residues. The entry originates in a study of blood T cell repertoires in COVID-19. Looking at the study overall: Sites across the United States, Italy and Spain contributed samples from acute and convalescent COVID-19. The cDNA or gDNA used as material had been derived from T cells, B-cell-depleted T cells, or PBMCs.

This sequence joins TRBV6-5 and TRBJ1-1; the D is unclear. The sequence came from a man in his forties or fifties with acute or convalescent COVID-19. Sequenced input: peripheral blood. The CDR3 DNA is TGTGCCAGCAGTTCAGGTTTGGCTGAAGCTTTCTTT. Translating it yields CASSSGLAEAFF.